Following are 21 T cell receptor beta chains from one sample sequenced in a study of vaccination effects on CD4 cells after COVID-19. These receptors have no identified antigens. Sequencing was performed with immunoSEQ multiplex PCR; in TCRdb, only in-frame clones are kept and a portion is missing. The table records tens of thousands of clones, roughly 81% of them present only once. Using viral peptide pools, the ViraFEST assay grew out antigen-specific CD4+ T cells prior to sequencing. Culturing for approximately 10 days preceded CD4+ T cell isolation. Two-dose BNT162b2 or mRNA-1273 vaccination was given to participants. The sample consisted of CD4+ T cells from PBMCs cultured with HCoV-229E spike peptides, taken after COVID-19 vaccination. Every receptor here comes from a human donor who received a COVID-19 vaccine.

This clone occurred a few times. The rearrangement uses TRBV5-1 and TRBJ2-1; 7 bases match TRBD2. CDR3 length equals 14 residues. V was pared by 3 bases and J by 8 bases, with 8 bases of the junction left unmatched. CDR1 is SGHRS, CDR2 YFSETQ, per germline. CDR3 region: CASSSGGLPDEQFF. The CDR3 bases are TGCGCCAGCAGCTCGGGGGGTTTACCAGATGAGCAGTTCTTC.

The chain employs TRBV4-2 and TRBJ2-1, with D perhaps given as TRBD1 or TRBD2 (5 bases each). Trimming stripped 0 bases from V and 7 bases from J, with 19 bases between. CDR3 length: 17 amino acids. Germline lookup yields CDR1 LGHNA and CDR2 YNFKEQ. Here the CDR3 DNA reads TGTGCCAGCAGCCAAGACCGGGACCCTACGGAACGGAATGAGCAGTTCTTC. It is translated as CASSQDRDPTERNEQFF.

The chain uses TRBV6-6 and TRBJ2-1; maybe TRBD2 (7 bases). With 6 bases removed from V and 4 bases from J, the gap between germline ends came to 13 bases. Germline V lookup: CDR1 MNHNY, CDR2 SVGAGI (reference sequence). CDR3 length equals 14 residues. CDR3 protein: CASSRRGAYNEQFF. The DNA for the CDR3 is TGTGCCAGCAGCCGACGGGGGGCGTACAATGAGCAGTTCTTC.

V usage is TRBV9 and J usage is TRBJ1-2; maybe TRBD1 (6 bases). The V end lost 4 bases, the J end lost 7 bases, and 17 bases lay between the germline ends. The germline CDR1 and CDR2 sequences are SGDLS and YYNGEE. CDR3 length equals 14 residues. The CDR3 nucleotides read TGTGCCAGCAGCCCCACTTTGGGGGGCATTGGCTACACCTTC. Encoded protein: CASSPTLGGIGYTF. The full variable domain, completed using reference TRBV9 and TRBJ1-2, is DSGVTQTPKHLITATGQRVTLRCSPRSGDLSVYWYQQSLDQGLQFLIQYYNGEERAKGNILERFSAQQFPDLHSELNLSSLELGDSALYFCASSPTLGGIGYTFGSGTRLTVV.

This chain joins TRBV19 and TRBJ2-4; a possible D gene is TRBD1 (7 bases). CDR1 and CDR2 (germline): LNHDA, SQIVND (reference sequence). This CDR3 has 14 amino acids. Trimming took 4 bases from V and 1 from J, leaving 8 bases between them. The CDR3, as DNA: TGTGCCAGTAGTACAGGGGGGGCCAAAAACATTCAGTACTTC. Encoded protein: CASSTGGAKNIQYF.

V and J are TRBV5-1 and TRBJ1-2; possible D gene TRBD1, 6 bases. The CDR3 consists of 14 residues. The V gene lost 0 bases and the J gene lost 8 bases, with 14 bases spanning the gap. In germline, CDR1 is SGHRS, CDR2 YFSETQ. The CDR3 nucleotides are TGCGCCAGCAGCTTGGTGGTGGGGGCGCGAGGCTACACCTTC. Translating gives CASSLVVGARGYTF. Filled out from reference TRBV5-1 and TRBJ1-2, the complete variable domain reads KAGVTQTPRYLIKTRGQQVTLSCSPISGHRSVSWYQQTPGQGLQFLFEYFSETQRNKGNFPGRFSGRQFSNSRSEMNVSTLELGDSALYLCASSLVVGARGYTFGSGTRLTVV.

The chain has TRBV5-1 and TRBJ2-4; perhaps TRBD2 as D (6 bases). The germline V and J ends were trimmed by 4 bases and 0 bases, with 14 bases remaining between them. CDR3 size: 16 residues. The germline V gene has CDR1 SGHRS and CDR2 YFSETQ. CDR3 sequence reads: CASSPGDILAKNIQYF. CDR3 DNA: TGCGCCAGCAGCCCGGGGGATATTCTAGCCAAAAACATTCAGTACTTC. Filled out from reference TRBV5-1 and TRBJ2-4, the complete variable domain reads KAGVTQTPRYLIKTRGQQVTLSCSPISGHRSVSWYQQTPGQGLQFLFEYFSETQRNKGNFPGRFSGRQFSNSRSEMNVSTLELGDSALYLCASSPGDILAKNIQYFGAGTRLSVL.

The chain has TRBV12-3 or TRBV12-4 and TRBJ2-1, with D perhaps TRBD1 or TRBD2 (5 bases each). CDR3 length: 13 residues. V was trimmed by 5 bases and J by 6 bases, leaving 11 bases between them. The CDR3 DNA reads TGTGCCAGCAGTACGGGACCGAGCAATGAGCAGTTCTTC. It codes for CASSTGPSNEQFF.

This sequence joins TRBV19 and TRBJ1-2; a possible D gene is TRBD1 (5 bases). There are 13 residues in the CDR3. CDR1 and CDR2 (germline): LNHDA, SQIVND (reference sequence). V was clipped by 7 bases and J by 5 bases, with 14 bases between them. The DNA of the CDR3 is TGTGCCAGTACCCCGGACATACGGTATGGCTACACCTTC. Its translation: CASTPDIRYGYTF.

The chain uses TRBV6-5 and TRBJ2-5; D remains ambiguous. Germline CDR1 reads MNHEY; CDR2 reads SVGAGI. Trimming took 6 bases from V and 1 from J, leaving 9 bases between them. CDR3 length: 13 amino acids. For the CDR3, the DNA is TGTGCCAGCAGATTGGCCGGCCAAGAGACCCAGTACTTC. Translation gives CASRLAGQETQYF.

The rearrangement uses TRBV28 and TRBJ1-5; D is possibly TRBD1 (6 bases). Germline lookup yields CDR1 MDHEN and CDR2 SYDVKM. The CDR3 consists of 14 residues. V was clipped by 5 bases and J by 2 bases, with 10 bases between them. CDR3 DNA: TGTGCCAGCAGTCTAAGGGGGGGCAATCAGCCCCAGCATTTT. It encodes CASSLRGGNQPQHF.

This clone occurred once. V usage is TRBV12-5 and J usage is TRBJ1-1; D unclear. The V end lost 4 bases, the J end lost 0 bases, and 15 bases lay between the germline ends. The CDR3 is 16 amino acids. Per the germline V gene, CDR1 is LGHNT and CDR2 is FRNRAP. The CDR3 here is CASGWVEGRMNTEAFF. The CDR3 coding sequence is TGTGCTAGTGGTTGGGTTGAAGGGAGGATGAACACTGAAGCTTTCTTT.

The chain joins TRBV7-8 to TRBJ2-7; TRBD1 matches 9 bases. CDR3 length: 13 residues. CDR1 SGHVS and CDR2 FQNEAQ come from the germline V gene. Trimming cost V 5 bases and J 7 bases; bases outside gene matches: 6. CDR3 nucleotides: TGTGCCAGCAGCAGTGACAGGGGGGTTGAGCAGTACGTC. It translates to CASSSDRGVEQYV.

The rearrangement links TRBV19 to TRBJ2-2, with D possibly being TRBD2 (6 bases). Germline CDR1 and CDR2: LNHDA and SQIVND (reference sequence). With 4 bases removed from V and 0 bases from J, the gap between germline ends came to 6 bases. The CDR3 runs to 14 residues. CDR3 nucleotides: TGTGCCAGTAGTAGGGGGGCGAACACCGGGGAGCTGTTTTTT. Amino acids: CASSRGANTGELFF.

The V gene is TRBV30, the J gene TRBJ1-1; no definite D call. The CDR3 contains 13 residues. Germline CDR1 is GTSNPN and CDR2 is SVGIG (reference sequence). Trimming cost V 4 bases and J 11 bases, with 20 bases left between them. The CDR3 coding sequence is TGTGCCTGGACAAAAGGCAGTCAACTTTTGGCTTTCTTT. The encoded protein is CAWTKGSQLLAFF. Combining the CDR3 with reference TRBV30 and TRBJ1-1 gives the whole variable domain SQTIHQWPATLVQPVGSPLSLECTVEGTSNPNLYWYRQAAGRGLQLLFYSVGIGQISSEVPQNLSASRPQDRQFILSSKKLLLSDSGFYLCAWTKGSQLLAFFGQGTRLTVV.

This rearrangement joins TRBV18 to TRBJ1-5, with 7 bases lining up with TRBD1. From germline, CDR1 is KGHSH and CDR2 LQKENI. Trimming took 4 bases from V and 7 from J; bases not matched to a gene: 13. The CDR3 runs 16 residues. CDR3 amino acids: CASSLTQDRRGQPQHF. CDR3 DNA sequence: TGTGCCAGCTCACTGACACAGGACAGGAGGGGACAGCCCCAGCATTTT.

There are a few counts of this clone. The chain is built from TRBV2 and TRBJ2-7; no firm D call. V lost 1 base to trimming and J lost 5 bases, with 6 bases between them. This CDR3 is 12 amino acids long. Per the germline V gene, CDR1 is SNHLY and CDR2 is FYNNEI. CDR3 sequence: CASSEDRDEQYV. CDR3 sequence (DNA): TGTGCCAGCAGTGAAGACAGAGACGAGCAGTACGTC.

The V and J genes are TRBV30 and TRBJ1-1; tentative D call: TRBD1 (5 bases). This CDR3 contains 17 residues. Germline-derived CDR1 and CDR2 are GTSNPN and SVGIG (reference sequence). The V gene lost 2 bases and the J gene lost 3 bases, with 22 bases spanning the gap. The CDR3, as DNA: TGTGCCTGGAGTTTCGTATCTCCAGGGTTCTCTGACACTGAAGCTTTCTTT. As protein: CAWSFVSPGFSDTEAFF.

The chain joins TRBV11-2 to TRBJ1-2; D unresolved. V lost 5 bases, J lost 2 bases, and 18 bases lay in between. CDR3 length: 16 amino acids. Germline V CDR1 and CDR2: SGHAT, FQNNGV. CDR3 DNA sequence: TGTGCCAGCAGCCCCCCGCTGGATAGGACGAACTATGGCTACACCTTC. It codes for CASSPPLDRTNYGYTF.

The chain joins TRBV19 to TRBJ1-4; maybe TRBD1 (5 bases). V lost 3 bases and J lost 10, with 15 bases in between. CDR1 is LNHDA and CDR2 is SQIVND in the germline V gene (reference sequence). The CDR3 totals 14 residues. This CDR3 is CASSMRGPEGKLFF. The CDR3 DNA sequence: TGTGCCAGTAGTATGAGGGGCCCCGAGGGAAAACTGTTTTTT.

The chain links TRBV7-3 to TRBJ2-3, with TRBD1 matching over 7 bases. Germline CDR1 reads SGHTA; CDR2 reads FQGTGA. CDR3 length: 15 residues. The trim removed 5 bases at V and 2 bases at J, leaving 7 bases unmatched. This CDR3 reads CASSPSGTVTDTQYF. In nucleotides, the CDR3 is TGTGCCAGCAGCCCCTCCGGGACAGTCACAGATACGCAGTATTTT.